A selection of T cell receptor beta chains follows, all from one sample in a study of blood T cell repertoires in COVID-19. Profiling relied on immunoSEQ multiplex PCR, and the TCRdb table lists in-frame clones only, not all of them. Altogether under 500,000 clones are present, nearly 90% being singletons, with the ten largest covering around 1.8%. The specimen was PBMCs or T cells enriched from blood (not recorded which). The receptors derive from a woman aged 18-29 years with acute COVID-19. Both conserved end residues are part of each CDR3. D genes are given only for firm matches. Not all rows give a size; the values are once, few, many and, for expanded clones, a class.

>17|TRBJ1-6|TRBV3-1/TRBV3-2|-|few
CASSQGGQLIINSPLHF
TGTGCCAGCAGCCAAGGCGGACAGCTTATCATCAATTCACCCCTCCACTTT
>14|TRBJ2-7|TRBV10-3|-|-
CAISPLSGSYEQYF
TGTGCCATCAGTCCCCTTTCGGGGTCCTACGAGCAGTACTTC
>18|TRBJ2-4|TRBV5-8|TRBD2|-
CASSLLIVAGEGWDIQYF
TGTGCCAGCAGCTTGCTTATAGTAGCGGGAGAGGGATGGGACATTCAGTACTTC
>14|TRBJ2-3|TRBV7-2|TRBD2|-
CASSLIETSDVQYF
TGTGCCAGCAGCTTAATCGAGACTAGCGATGTGCAGTATTTT
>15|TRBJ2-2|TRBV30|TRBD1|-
CAWSAGTGWPGELFF
TGTGCCTGGAGTGCAGGGACAGGCTGGCCCGGGGAGCTGTTTTTT
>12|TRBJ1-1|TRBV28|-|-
CASTEVNTEAFF
TGTGCCAGCACCGAGGTGAACACTGAAGCTTTCTTT
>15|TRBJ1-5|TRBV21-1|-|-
CASSKESGGAGPQHF
TGTGCCAGCAGCAAAGAATCGGGGGGTGCCGGCCCCCAGCATTTT
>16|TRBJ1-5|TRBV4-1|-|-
CASSQEVGARNQPQHF
TGCGCCAGCAGCCAAGAGGTAGGGGCCCGCAATCAGCCCCAGCATTTT
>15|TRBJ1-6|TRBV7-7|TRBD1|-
CASSLGTGQNSPLHF
TGTGCCAGCAGCCTCGGGACAGGGCAAAATTCACCCCTCCACTTT
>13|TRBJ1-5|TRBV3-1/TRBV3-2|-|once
CASSPGVNQPQHF
TGTGCCAGCAGCCCAGGGGTAAATCAGCCCCAGCATTTT
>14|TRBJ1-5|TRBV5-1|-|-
CASSLGGSNQPQHF
TGCGCCAGCAGCTTGGGGGGCAGCAATCAGCCCCAGCATTTT
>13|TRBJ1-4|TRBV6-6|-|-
CASSYLGSEKLFF
TGTGCCAGCAGTTACCTAGGTAGCGAAAAACTGTTTTTT
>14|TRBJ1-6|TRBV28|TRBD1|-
CASSLGQGNSPLHF
TGTGCCAGCAGTTTGGGACAGGGTAATTCACCCCTCCACTTT
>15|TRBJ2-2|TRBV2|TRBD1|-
CASKTRQGSTGELFF
TGTGCCAGCAAGACCCGACAGGGTTCTACCGGGGAGCTGTTTTTT
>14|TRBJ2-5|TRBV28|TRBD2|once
CASSTTSGGETQYF
TGTGCCAGCAGCACCACTAGCGGAGGAGAGACCCAGTACTTC
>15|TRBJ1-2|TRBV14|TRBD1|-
CASSPLTGVRYGYTF
TGTGCCAGCAGCCCCCTGACAGGGGTCAGATATGGCTACACCTTC
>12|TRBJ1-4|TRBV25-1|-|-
CASSEDRKKLFF
TGTGCCAGCAGTGAAGATAGAAAAAAACTGTTTTTT
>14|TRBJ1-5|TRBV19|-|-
CASSSADRNQPQHF
TGTGCCAGTAGTTCCGCGGACAGAAATCAGCCCCAGCATTTT
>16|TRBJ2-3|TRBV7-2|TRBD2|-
CASSIGLVSWADTQYF
TGTGCCAGCAGCATAGGACTAGTTTCATGGGCAGATACGCAGTATTTT
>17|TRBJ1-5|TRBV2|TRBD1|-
CASKFTETGGMGQPQHF
TGTGCCAGCAAATTTACAGAGACAGGGGGCATGGGTCAGCCCCAGCATTTT
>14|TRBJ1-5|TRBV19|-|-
CASSTDLGNQPQHF
TGTGCCAGTAGTACCGACTTAGGCAATCAGCCCCAGCATTTT
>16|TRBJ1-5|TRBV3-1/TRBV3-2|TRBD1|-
CASSQAWGQGDQPQHF
TGTGCCAGCAGCCAAGCTTGGGGACAGGGTGATCAGCCCCAGCATTTT
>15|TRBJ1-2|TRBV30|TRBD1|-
CAFTGQGASNYGYTF
TGTGCCTTCACCGGACAGGGGGCTTCTAACTATGGCTACACCTTC
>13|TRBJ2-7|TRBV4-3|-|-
CASSQDLTVEQYF
TGCGCCAGCAGCCAAGATCTAACGGTCGAGCAGTACTTC
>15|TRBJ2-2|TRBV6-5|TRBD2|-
CASSLGLANTGELFF
TGTGCCAGCAGTCTCGGACTAGCGAACACCGGGGAGCTGTTTTTT
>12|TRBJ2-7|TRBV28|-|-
CASSLAGREQYF
TGTGCCAGCAGTTTGGCAGGGCGAGAGCAGTACTTC
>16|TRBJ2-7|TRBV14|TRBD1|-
CASSPAGTGGFYEQYF
TGTGCCAGCAGCCCTGCCGGGACAGGGGGCTTTTACGAGCAGTACTTC
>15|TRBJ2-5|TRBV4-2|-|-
CASSQGATGQETQYF
TGTGCCAGCAGCCAAGGTGCGACAGGCCAAGAGACCCAGTACTTC
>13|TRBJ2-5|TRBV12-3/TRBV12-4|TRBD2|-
CASRAAGEETQYF
TGTGCCAGCAGGGCAGCGGGAGAGGAGACCCAGTACTTC
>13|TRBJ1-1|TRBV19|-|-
CASSIGPNTEAFF
TGTGCCAGTAGTATAGGGCCGAACACTGAAGCTTTCTTT
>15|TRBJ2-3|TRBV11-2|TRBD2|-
CASSILADGTDTQYF
TGTGCCAGCAGCATACTAGCGGATGGCACAGATACGCAGTATTTT
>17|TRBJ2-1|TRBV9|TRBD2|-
CASSVQPSGGAGNEQFF
TGTGCCAGCAGCGTCCAACCTAGCGGGGGGGCCGGCAATGAGCAGTTCTTC
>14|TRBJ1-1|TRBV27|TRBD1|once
CASRTGGLNTEAFF
TGTGCCAGCAGGACAGGGGGCCTGAACACTGAAGCTTTCTTT
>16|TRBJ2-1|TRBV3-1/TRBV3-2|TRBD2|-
CASSQPGLAGVGEQFF
TGTGCCAGCAGCCAACCGGGACTAGCGGGGGTGGGTGAGCAGTTCTTC
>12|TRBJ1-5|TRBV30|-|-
CAWSRGNQPQHF
TGTGCCTGGAGTCGGGGAAATCAGCCCCAGCATTTT
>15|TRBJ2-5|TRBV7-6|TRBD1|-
CASSFIAGGRETQYF
TGTGCCAGCAGCTTCATAGCAGGGGGCAGGGAGACCCAGTACTTC
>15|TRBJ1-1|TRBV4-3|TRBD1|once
CASSRSRGENTEAFF
TGCGCCAGCAGCCGAAGCAGGGGGGAGAACACTGAAGCTTTCTTT
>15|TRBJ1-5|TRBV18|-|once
CASSRGMHSNQPQHF
TGTGCCAGCTCACGCGGGATGCATAGCAATCAGCCCCAGCATTTT
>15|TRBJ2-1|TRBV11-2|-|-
CASSLGGGPYNEQFF
TGTGCCAGCAGCTTAGGCGGGGGCCCGTACAATGAGCAGTTCTTC
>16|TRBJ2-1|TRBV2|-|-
CASSRGGRIADNEQFF
TGTGCCAGCAGCCGAGGCGGGCGGATAGCCGACAATGAGCAGTTCTTC
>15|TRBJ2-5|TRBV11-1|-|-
CASSLDRPSAQTQYF
TGTGCCAGCAGCTTAGATCGGCCTAGCGCTCAGACCCAGTACTTC
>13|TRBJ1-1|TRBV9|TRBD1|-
CASSETGGAEAFF
TGTGCCAGCAGCGAGACAGGGGGCGCCGAAGCTTTCTTT
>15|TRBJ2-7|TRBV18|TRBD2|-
CASSRPGLAGYEQYF
TGTGCCAGCTCACGCCCGGGACTAGCGGGATACGAGCAGTACTTC
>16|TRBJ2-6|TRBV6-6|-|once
CASNLQVAAGANVLTF
TGTGCCAGCAATTTACAAGTGGCGGCTGGGGCCAACGTCCTGACTTTC
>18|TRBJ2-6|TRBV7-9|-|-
CASSLAGDGSSGANVLTF
TGTGCCAGCAGCTTAGCGGGGGACGGGAGCTCTGGGGCCAACGTCCTGACTTTC
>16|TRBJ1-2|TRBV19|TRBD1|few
CASSNPYRGRIYGYTF
TGTGCCAGTAGTAACCCCTACAGGGGGAGAATCTATGGCTACACCTTC
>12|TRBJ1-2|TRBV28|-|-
CASSLLRGPLTF
TGTGCCAGCAGTTTATTGCGGGGCCCCCTCACCTTC
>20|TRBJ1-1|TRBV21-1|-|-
CASITYLRDRGGRRNTEAFF
TGTGCCAGCATCACATATCTCCGGGACAGGGGAGGACGACGAAACACTGAAGCTTTCTTT
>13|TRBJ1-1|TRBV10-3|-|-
CAISEDSYTEAFF
TGTGCCATCAGTGAGGACAGTTACACTGAAGCTTTCTTT
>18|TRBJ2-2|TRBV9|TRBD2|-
CASSVEGLAGPRTGELFF
TGTGCCAGCAGCGTAGAGGGACTAGCGGGGCCGCGGACCGGGGAGCTGTTTTTT
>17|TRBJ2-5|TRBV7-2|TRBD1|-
CASSLAGTGIPKETQYF
TGTGCCAGCAGCTTAGCGGGGACAGGGATACCTAAAGAGACCCAGTACTTC
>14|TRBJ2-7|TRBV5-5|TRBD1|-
CASSLRQGTYEQYF
TGTGCCAGCAGCTTGAGACAGGGTACCTACGAGCAGTACTTC
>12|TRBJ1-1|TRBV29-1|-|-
CSVARGVTEAFF
TGCAGCGTTGCCAGGGGAGTTACTGAAGCTTTCTTT